This T cell receptor (beta chain) was captured in a study of cytotoxic CD8 clonotypes in ibrutinib-treated CLL. The repertoire was sequenced with immunoSEQ multiplex PCR; TCRdb's copy has only in-frame clones and lacks some. The sample holds 25,000 to 30,000 clones, around 76% seen once. The CDR3 is 14 amino acids. Per germline, CDR1 MDHEN and CDR2 SYDVKM. Trimming pared 5 bases from V and 8 bases from J, leaving 18 bases between. Findings and limits, study-wide: Clonality was elevated at ibrutinib response and had returned toward baseline at progression.

Concerning this clone: Its antigen is currently unknown.

The starting material was PBMCs, obtained after 36 months of ibrutinib treatment. The sequence was collected from a human donor with chronic lymphocytic leukemia. The genes are TRBV28 and TRBJ1-2; tentatively, D is TRBD1 (6 bases). This chain's CDR3 is CASSPWTAPEGYTF. The CDR3 DNA reads as TGTGCCAGCAGTCCGTGGACAGCCCCTGAGGGCTACACCTTC.